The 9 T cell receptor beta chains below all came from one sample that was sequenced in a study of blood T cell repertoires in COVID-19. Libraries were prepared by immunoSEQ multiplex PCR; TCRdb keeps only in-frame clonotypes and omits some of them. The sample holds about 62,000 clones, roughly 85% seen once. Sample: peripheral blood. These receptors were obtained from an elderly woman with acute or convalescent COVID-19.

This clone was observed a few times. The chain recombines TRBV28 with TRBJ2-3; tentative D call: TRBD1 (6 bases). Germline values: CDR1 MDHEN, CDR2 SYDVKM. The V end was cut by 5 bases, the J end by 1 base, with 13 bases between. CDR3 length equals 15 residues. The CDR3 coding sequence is TGTGCCAGCAGTCCCAGGGGCGAGGGCACAGATACGCAGTATTTT. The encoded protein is CASSPRGEGTDTQYF.

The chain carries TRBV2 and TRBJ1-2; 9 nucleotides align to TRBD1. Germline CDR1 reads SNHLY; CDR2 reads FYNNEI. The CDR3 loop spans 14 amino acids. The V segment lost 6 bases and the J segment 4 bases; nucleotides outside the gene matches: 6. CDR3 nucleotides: TGTGCCAGCAGCGTCGACAGGGGGGTCTATGGCTACACCTTC. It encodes CASSVDRGVYGYTF.

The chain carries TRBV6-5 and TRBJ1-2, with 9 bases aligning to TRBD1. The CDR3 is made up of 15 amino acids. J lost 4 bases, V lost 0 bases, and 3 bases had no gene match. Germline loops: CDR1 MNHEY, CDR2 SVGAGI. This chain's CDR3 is CASSYSATGGYGYTF. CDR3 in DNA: TGTGCCAGCAGTTACTCGGCGACAGGGGGCTATGGCTACACCTTC.

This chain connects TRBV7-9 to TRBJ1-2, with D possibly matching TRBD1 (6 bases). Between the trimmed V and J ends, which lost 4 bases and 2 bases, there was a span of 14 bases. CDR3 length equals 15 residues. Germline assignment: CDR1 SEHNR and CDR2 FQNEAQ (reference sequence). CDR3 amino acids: CASSSTGLPNYGYTF. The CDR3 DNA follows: TGTGCCAGCAGCTCGACAGGACTGCCCAACTATGGCTACACCTTC. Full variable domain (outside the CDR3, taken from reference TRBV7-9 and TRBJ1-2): DTGVSQNPRHKITKRGQNVTFRCDPISEHNRLYWYRQTLGQGPEFLTYFQNEAQLEKSRLLSDRFSAERPKGSFSTLEIQRTEQGDSAMYLCASSSTGLPNYGYTFGSGTRLTVV.

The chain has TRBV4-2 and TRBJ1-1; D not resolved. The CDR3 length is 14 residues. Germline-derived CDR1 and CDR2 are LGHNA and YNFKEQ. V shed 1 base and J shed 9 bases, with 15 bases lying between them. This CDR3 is CASSQGIGERKAFF. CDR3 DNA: TGTGCCAGCAGCCAAGGGATCGGGGAACGCAAAGCTTTCTTT.

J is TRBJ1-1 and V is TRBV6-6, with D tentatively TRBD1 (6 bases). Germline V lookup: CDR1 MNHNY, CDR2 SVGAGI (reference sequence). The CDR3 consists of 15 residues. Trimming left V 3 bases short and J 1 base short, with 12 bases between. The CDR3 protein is CASSYEQGRNTEAFF. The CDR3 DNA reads TGTGCCAGCAGTTATGAACAGGGAAGGAACACTGAAGCTTTCTTT.

For the CDR3, the DNA is TGTGCCAGCAGCCGTAGGGGGGGCTCCTACGAGCAGTACTTC. This codes for CASSRRGGSYEQYF. The chain has TRBV11-2 and TRBJ2-7, with D possibly being TRBD2 (7 bases). The CDR3 has 14 amino acids. The V gene lost 5 bases and the J gene lost 0 bases, with 11 bases spanning the gap. The germline gives CDR1 SGHAT, CDR2 FQNNGV. Drawing the rest from reference TRBV11-2 and TRBJ2-7, the complete variable domain is EAGVAQSPRYKIIEKRQSVAFWCNPISGHATLYWYQQILGQGPKLLIQFQNNGVVDDSQLPKDRFSAERLKGVDSTLKIQPAKLEDSAVYLCASSRRGGSYEQYFGPGTRLTVT.

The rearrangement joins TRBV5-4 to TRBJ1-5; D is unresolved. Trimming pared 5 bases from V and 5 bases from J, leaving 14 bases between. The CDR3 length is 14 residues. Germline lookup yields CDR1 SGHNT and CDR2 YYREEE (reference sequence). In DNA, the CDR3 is TGTGCCAGCAGTTCGCGGGAAGACGATCAGCCCCAGCATTTT. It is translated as CASSSREDDQPQHF.

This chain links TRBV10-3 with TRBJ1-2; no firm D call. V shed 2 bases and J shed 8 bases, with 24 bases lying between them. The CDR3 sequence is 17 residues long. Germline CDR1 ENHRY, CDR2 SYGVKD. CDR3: CAISEIPGGHLPMGYTF. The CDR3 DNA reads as TGTGCCATCAGTGAGATTCCTGGAGGGCACCTACCTATGGGCTACACCTTC.